This T cell receptor (beta chain) was captured in a study of blood T cell repertoires in COVID-19. Produced via immunoSEQ multiplex PCR; TCRdb's table is partial and in-frame only. This sample carries some 350,000 clones, around 87% of them seen once, and the ten largest clones take about 5.4%. Germline assignment: CDR1 SQVTM and CDR2 ANQGSEA. V shed 4 bases and J 6 bases; nucleotides not matched to a gene: 2. This CDR3 is built from 12 residues. This clonotype was sampled from a woman in her 30s who had recovered from COVID-19. Sequencing was performed on PBMCs or T cells enriched from blood (not recorded which). This chain joins TRBV29-1 and TRBJ2-3; TRBD1 agrees at 9 bases. The CDR3 DNA follows: TGCAGCGTTGGGACAGGGGTCGATACGCAGTATTTT. It specifies CSVGTGVDTQYF.